Listed below are T cell receptor beta chains from one sample, sequenced in a study of blood T cell repertoires in COVID-19. Method: immunoSEQ multiplex PCR; TCRdb's copy keeps in-frame clones and lacks some. The table lists approximately 290,000 clones, about four fifths of them singletons. What was sequenced was peripheral blood. The receptors were sampled from a person between 65 and 79 years old with COVID-19, enrolled during active disease. CDR3s include the opening cysteine and the closing phenylalanine or tryptophan. A D gene is named only where the DNA matches it firmly. Some rows have no size entry. The others give once, few or many, or a class for an expanded clone.

V gene	D gene	J gene	clone size	CDR3 DNA	CDR3 protein
TRBV2	TRBD1	TRBJ1-4	.	TGTGCCAGCAGTGCACCGGGACAGGGAACTAATGAAAAACTGTTTTTT	CASSAPGQGTNEKLFF
TRBV28	TRBD1	TRBJ1-2	.	TGTGCCAGCAGTCTAATCTCCGGGACAGGAGGCTACACCTTC	CASSLISGTGGYTF
TRBV19	.	TRBJ2-2	many	TGTGCCAGTAGTAATCAAGTGGGCTCGAACACCGGGGAGCTGTTTTTT	CASSNQVGSNTGELFF
TRBV11-3	.	TRBJ1-6	.	TGTGCCAGCAGCTTCAGCTCCTATAATTCACCCCTCCACTTT	CASSFSSYNSPLHF
TRBV11-2	.	TRBJ1-2	.	TGTGCCAGCAGCTTAGCAGGAAACTATGGCTACACCTTC	CASSLAGNYGYTF
TRBV4-1	TRBD1	TRBJ1-5	.	TGTGCCAGCAGCCAAGATCTACAGGGGATGCGGCCCCAGCATTTT	CASSQDLQGMRPQHF
TRBV3-1/TRBV3-2	TRBD2	TRBJ2-5	.	TGTGCCAGCAGCCTCGGGACTAGCGGGGGGAGGTACCGTCAGACCCAGTACTTC	CASSLGTSGGRYRQTQYF
TRBV6-4	TRBD2	TRBJ2-1	.	TGTGCCAGCAGTGGGGTATACGGGGGGGCGGATGAGCAGTTCTTC	CASSGVYGGADEQFF
TRBV7-6	.	TRBJ2-7	once	TGTGCCAGCAGCTTGGGTCTTGGACAGACCTACGAGCAGTACTTC	CASSLGLGQTYEQYF
TRBV28	.	TRBJ1-4	.	TGTGCCAGCGAGCGGGTCCGTCGTGAAAAACTGTTTTTT	CASERVRREKLFF
TRBV7-2	TRBD1	TRBJ2-3	few	TGTGCCAGCAGCCCTAGGGCAGGGGGCAGAGATACGCAGTATTTT	CASSPRAGGRDTQYF
TRBV5-1	.	TRBJ2-1	few	TGCGCCAGCAGCTTGATGTCAGATACCTACAATGAGCAGTTCTTC	CASSLMSDTYNEQFF
TRBV18	.	TRBJ1-4	.	TGTGCCAGCTCACCTTACGAGGGGGTAAAACTGTTTTTT	CASSPYEGVKLFF
TRBV5-1	.	TRBJ2-3	.	TGCGCCAGCAGCCTGGACTCCTACACAGATACGCAGTATTTT	CASSLDSYTDTQYF
TRBV28	TRBD1	TRBJ2-3	.	TGTGCCAGCAGTTTAGTCAAGGACAGGGTTGCGTCGGATACGCAGTATTTT	CASSLVKDRVASDTQYF
TRBV6-2/TRBV6-3	TRBD1	TRBJ1-4	.	TGTGCCAGCAGTCGGGGACAGGGGAATGAAAAACTGTTTTTT	CASSRGQGNEKLFF
TRBV6-6	.	TRBJ2-7	.	TGTGCCAGCACCCGCGGAAGCTCCTACGAGCAGTACTTC	CASTRGSSYEQYF
TRBV5-1	.	TRBJ2-3	once	TGCGCCAGCAGCTCCCGCGGCGGCACAGATACGCAGTATTTT	CASSSRGGTDTQYF
TRBV14	.	TRBJ2-1	.	TGTGCCAGCAGCCAAGCGGGGGGCCCCTACAATGAGCAGTTCTTC	CASSQAGGPYNEQFF
TRBV7-9	TRBD2	TRBJ2-7	.	TGTGCCAGCAGCTTTCTAGCGGGAGGACCCTACGAGCAGTACTTC	CASSFLAGGPYEQYF
TRBV6-5	TRBD2	TRBJ2-3	.	TGTGCCAGCAGCCTGACTAGCGGGAGGGCGGGTACGCAGTATTTT	CASSLTSGRAGTQYF
TRBV12-3/TRBV12-4	.	TRBJ1-5	.	TGTGCCAGCAGCCCCCAGGGGATCCAGCCCCAGCATTTT	CASSPQGIQPQHF
TRBV7-9	TRBD1	TRBJ2-7	.	TGTGCCAGCAGCTACGCCGGGACAGCAAGTTACGAGCAGTACTTC	CASSYAGTASYEQYF
TRBV15	.	TRBJ1-1	.	TGTGCCACCAGCAGGGCCGTGGGGGGAGCTTTCTTT	CATSRAVGGAFF
TRBV28	.	TRBJ2-1	.	TGTGCCAGCAGTTTATCTTTCGGTGAGCAGTTCTTC	CASSLSFGEQFF
TRBV9	TRBD1	TRBJ2-2	.	TGTGCCAGCAGCGCCCCGGGACAGGGACGAACAAGGCGGAGGACCGGGGAGCTGTTTTTT	CASSAPGQGRTRRRTGELFF
TRBV6-5	.	TRBJ1-5	.	TGTGCCAGCATCCTGAGCGGATTCAATCAGCCCCAGCATTTT	CASILSGFNQPQHF
TRBV19	.	TRBJ2-1	.	TGTGCCAGTAGTATAAACACCTACAATGAGCAGTTCTTC	CASSINTYNEQFF
TRBV2	TRBD1	TRBJ2-1	once	TGTGCCAGCAACCGGGACAGCTACAATGAGCAGTTCTTC	CASNRDSYNEQFF
TRBV5-1	.	TRBJ1-5	.	TGCGCCAGCAGCTTGGCCGGTAATAGCAATCAGCCCCAGCATTTT	CASSLAGNSNQPQHF